The clone carrying this TCR beta chain appeared many times. As yet, its antigen is unknown. The junction differs from germline at one of its ends, possibly a read error. TCRdb redid the calling of the reads with MiXCR, one entry per CDR3 protein. The sample records a few hundred thousand distinct CDR3 sequences, about 26% being singletons. The data originate from a study of T cell repertoires in cytomegalovirus infection. Germline V gene data show CDR1 as SGHVS and CDR2 as FQNEAQ. This CDR3 contains 17 residues. General study findings and limits: Ex vivo, HLA-C-restricted CMV-specific TCR beta clonotypes prevailed over the rest of the response. Summed public TCR beta family frequency identified CMV carriers bearing the relevant HLA.

The TCR originated in a human donor in good health (CMV status not recorded). Some clones in this sample may be carry-over from other donors' samples. Sequenced: PBMCs. The genes are TRBV7-8 and TRBJ2-1, with D perhaps matching TRBD2 (5 bases). CDR3 loop: CASSLAFTGSSYDEQFF. For the CDR3, the DNA is TGTGCCAGCAGCTTAGCGTTTACGGGAAGCTCCTACGATGAGCAGTTCTTC.